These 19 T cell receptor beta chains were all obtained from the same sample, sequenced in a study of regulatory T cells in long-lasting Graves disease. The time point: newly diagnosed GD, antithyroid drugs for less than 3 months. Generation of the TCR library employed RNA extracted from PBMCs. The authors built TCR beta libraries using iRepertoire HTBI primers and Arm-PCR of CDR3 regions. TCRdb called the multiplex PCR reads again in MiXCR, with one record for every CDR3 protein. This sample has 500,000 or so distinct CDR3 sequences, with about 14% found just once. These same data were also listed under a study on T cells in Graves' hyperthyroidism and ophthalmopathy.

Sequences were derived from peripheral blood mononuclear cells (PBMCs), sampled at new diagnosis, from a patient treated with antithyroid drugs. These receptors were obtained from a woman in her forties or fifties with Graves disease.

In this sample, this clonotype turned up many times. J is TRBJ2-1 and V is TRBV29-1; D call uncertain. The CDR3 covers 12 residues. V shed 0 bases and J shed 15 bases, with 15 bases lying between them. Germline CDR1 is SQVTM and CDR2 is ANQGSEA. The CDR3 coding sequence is TGCAGCGTTGAAGATCGACGTCTGGCTCCGTTCTTC. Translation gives CSVEDRRLAPFF.

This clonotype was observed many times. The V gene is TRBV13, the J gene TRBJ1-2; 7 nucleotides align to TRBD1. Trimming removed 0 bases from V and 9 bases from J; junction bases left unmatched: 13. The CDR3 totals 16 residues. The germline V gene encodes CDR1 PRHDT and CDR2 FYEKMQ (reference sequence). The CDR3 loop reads CASSLGDRQSLLRYTF. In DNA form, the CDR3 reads TGTGCCAGCAGCTTAGGGGACAGGCAAAGTCTATTGCGCTACACCTTC.

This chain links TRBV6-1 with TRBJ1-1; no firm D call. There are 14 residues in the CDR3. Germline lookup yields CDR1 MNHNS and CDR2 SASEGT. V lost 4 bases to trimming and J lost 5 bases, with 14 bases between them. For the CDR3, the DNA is TGTGCCAGCAGTGTCCAAAGCGGTGATACTGAAGCTTTCTTT. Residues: CASSVQSGDTEAFF.

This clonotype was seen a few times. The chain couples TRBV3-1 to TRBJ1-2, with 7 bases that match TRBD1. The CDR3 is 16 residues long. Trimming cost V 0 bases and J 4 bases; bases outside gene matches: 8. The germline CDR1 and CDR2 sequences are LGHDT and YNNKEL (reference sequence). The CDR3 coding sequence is TGTGCCAGCAGCCAAGATGCAGGGGGTGGTTCCTATGGCTACACCTTC. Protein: CASSQDAGGGSYGYTF.

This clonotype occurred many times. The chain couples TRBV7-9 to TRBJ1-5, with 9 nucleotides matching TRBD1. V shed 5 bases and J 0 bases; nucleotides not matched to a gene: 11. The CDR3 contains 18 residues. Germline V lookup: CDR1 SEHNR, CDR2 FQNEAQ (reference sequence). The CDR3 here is CASSTAGTGKNSNQPQHF. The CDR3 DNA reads TGTGCCAGCAGCACAGCCGGGACAGGGAAAAATAGCAATCAGCCCCAGCATTTT.

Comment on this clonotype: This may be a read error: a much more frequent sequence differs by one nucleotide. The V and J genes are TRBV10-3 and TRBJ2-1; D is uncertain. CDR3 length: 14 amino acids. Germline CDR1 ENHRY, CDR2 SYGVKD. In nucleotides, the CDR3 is TGTGCCACCAGTGCCGACTTAGTATTGTATGAGCAGTTCTTC. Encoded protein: CATSADLVLYEQFF.

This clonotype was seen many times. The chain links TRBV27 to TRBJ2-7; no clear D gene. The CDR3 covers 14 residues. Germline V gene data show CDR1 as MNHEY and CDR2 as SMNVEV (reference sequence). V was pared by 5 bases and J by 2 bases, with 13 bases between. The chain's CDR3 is CASSTSHGTYEQYF. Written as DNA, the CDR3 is TGTGCCAGCAGTACGAGCCACGGCACCTACGAGCAGTACTTC.

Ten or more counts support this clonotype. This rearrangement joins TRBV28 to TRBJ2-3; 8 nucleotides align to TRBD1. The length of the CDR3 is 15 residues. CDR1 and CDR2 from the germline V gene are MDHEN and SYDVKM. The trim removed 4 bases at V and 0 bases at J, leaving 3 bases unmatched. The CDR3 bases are TGTGCCAGCAGTTACGGACAGGGTAGCACAGATACGCAGTATTTT. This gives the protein CASSYGQGSTDTQYF.

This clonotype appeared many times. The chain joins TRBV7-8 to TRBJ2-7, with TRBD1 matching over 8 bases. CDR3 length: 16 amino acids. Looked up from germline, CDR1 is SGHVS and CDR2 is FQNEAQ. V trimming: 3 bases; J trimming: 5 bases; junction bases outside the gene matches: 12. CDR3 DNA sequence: TGTGCCAGCAGCTTCACAGGACAGGGAAATCTTAACGAGCAGTACTTC. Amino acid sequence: CASSFTGQGNLNEQYF.

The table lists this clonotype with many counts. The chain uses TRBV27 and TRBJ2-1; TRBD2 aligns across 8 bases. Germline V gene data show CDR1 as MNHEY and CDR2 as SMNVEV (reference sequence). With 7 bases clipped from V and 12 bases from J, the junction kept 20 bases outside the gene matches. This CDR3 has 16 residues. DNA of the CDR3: TGTGCCAGCACCATCTCCGGGGGTAGCGGGATTGCGTCGCAGTTCTTC. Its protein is CASTISGGSGIASQFF.

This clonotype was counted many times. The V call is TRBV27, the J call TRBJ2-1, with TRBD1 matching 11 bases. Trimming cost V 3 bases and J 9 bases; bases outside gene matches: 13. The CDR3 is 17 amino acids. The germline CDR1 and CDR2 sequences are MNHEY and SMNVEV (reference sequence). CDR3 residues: CASSFIVPGQGEVEQFF. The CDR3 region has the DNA TGTGCCAGCAGTTTCATTGTCCCGGGACAGGGGGAGGTTGAGCAGTTCTTC.

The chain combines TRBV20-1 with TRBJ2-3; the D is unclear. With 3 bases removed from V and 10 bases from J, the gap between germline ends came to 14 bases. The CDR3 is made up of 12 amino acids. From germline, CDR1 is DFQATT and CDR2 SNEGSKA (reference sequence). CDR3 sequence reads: CSASLPNLAQYF. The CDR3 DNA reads TGCAGTGCTAGCCTCCCCAATCTGGCGCAGTATTTT.

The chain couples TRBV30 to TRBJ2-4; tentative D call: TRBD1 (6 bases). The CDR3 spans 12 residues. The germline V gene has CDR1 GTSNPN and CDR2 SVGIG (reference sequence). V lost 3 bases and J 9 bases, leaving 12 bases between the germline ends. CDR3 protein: CAWSLDSGIQYF. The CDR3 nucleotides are TGTGCCTGGAGCCTGGACAGCGGCATTCAGTACTTC.

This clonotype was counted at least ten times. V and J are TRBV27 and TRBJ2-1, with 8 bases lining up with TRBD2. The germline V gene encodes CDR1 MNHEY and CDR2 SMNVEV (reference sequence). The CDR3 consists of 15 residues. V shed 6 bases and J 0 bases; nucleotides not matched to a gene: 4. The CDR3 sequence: CASRPRGDSYNEQFF. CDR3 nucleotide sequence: TGTGCCAGCAGACCGCGGGGGGACTCCTACAATGAGCAGTTCTTC.

Written as DNA, the CDR3 is TGTGCCAGCAGCTTAGTGGGACGAACCTATAATTCACCCCTCCACTTT. Encoded protein: CASSLVGRTYNSPLHF. V is TRBV7-2 and J is TRBJ1-6; D possibly corresponds to TRBD1 (5 bases). This CDR3 spans 16 amino acids. V was shortened by 1 base and J by 2 bases, with 9 bases between the two germline ends. Germline-derived CDR1 and CDR2 are SGHTA and FQGNSA.

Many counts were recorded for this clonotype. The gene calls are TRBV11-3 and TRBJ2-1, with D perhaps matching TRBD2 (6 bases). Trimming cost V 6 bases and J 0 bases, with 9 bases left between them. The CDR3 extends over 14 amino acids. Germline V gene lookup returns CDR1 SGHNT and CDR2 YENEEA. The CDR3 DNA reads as TGTGCCAGCAGTTCGGGAGACTCCTACAATGAGCAGTTCTTC. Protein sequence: CASSSGDSYNEQFF.

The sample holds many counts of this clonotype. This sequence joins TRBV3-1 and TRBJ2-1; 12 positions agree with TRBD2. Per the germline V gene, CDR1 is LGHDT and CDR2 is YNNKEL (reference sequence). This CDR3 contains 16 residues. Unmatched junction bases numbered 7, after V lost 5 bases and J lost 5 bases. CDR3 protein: CASSSRLAGVNNEQFF. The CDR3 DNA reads TGTGCCAGCAGCTCTCGACTAGCGGGAGTTAACAATGAGCAGTTCTTC.

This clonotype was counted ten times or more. The CDR3 is CASSLGRLAGGYNEQFF. The CDR3 nucleotides read TGCGCCAGCAGCTTGGGGCGACTAGCGGGAGGATACAATGAGCAGTTCTTC. This chain uses TRBV5-1 with TRBJ2-1; 13 bases are a match to TRBD2. The CDR3 has 17 amino acids. J gave up 4 bases and V 0 bases, and 4 bases lay outside the gene matches. Germline CDR1 reads SGHRS; CDR2 reads YFSETQ.

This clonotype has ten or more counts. CDR3 loop: CASSLKGTGQDNEQFF. CDR3 DNA: TGTGCCAGCAGCTTAAAGGGGACAGGGCAGGACAATGAGCAGTTCTTC. The chain employs TRBV7-3 and TRBJ2-1; TRBD1 matches 9 bases. Germline V lookup: CDR1 SGHTA, CDR2 FQGTGA. This CDR3 has 16 amino acids. With 1 base clipped from V and 5 bases from J, the junction kept 6 bases outside the gene matches.